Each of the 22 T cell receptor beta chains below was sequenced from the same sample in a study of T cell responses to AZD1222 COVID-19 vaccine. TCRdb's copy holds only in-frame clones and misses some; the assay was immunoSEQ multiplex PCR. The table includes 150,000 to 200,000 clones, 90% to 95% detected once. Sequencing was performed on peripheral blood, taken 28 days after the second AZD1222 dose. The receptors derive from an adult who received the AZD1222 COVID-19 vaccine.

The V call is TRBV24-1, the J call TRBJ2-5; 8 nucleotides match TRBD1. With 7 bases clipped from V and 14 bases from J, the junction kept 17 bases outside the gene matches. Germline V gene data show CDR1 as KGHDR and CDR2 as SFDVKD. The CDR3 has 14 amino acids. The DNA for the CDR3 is TGTGCCACCAGCCCCGGGGTGGACAGGGCAAGGGTCTACTTC. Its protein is CATSPGVDRARVYF.

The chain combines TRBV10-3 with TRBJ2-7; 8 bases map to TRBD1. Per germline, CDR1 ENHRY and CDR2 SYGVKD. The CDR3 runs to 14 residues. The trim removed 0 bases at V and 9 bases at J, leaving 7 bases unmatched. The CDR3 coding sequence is TGTGCCATCAGTGAGTCTCGTAGGGGGACAGGGCAGTACTTC. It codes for CAISESRRGTGQYF.

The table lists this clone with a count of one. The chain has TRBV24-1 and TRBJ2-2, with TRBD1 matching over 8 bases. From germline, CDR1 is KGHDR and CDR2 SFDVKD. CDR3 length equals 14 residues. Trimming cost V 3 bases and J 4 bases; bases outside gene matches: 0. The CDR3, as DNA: TGTGCCACCAGTGATACAGGGGGCACCGGGGAGCTGTTTTTT. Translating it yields CATSDTGGTGELFF.

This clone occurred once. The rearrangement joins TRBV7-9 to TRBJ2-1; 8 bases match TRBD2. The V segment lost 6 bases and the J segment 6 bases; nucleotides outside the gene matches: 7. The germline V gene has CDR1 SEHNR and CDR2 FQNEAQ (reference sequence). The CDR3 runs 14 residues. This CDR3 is CASRLTSGVNEQFF. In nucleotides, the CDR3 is TGTGCCAGCAGACTTACTAGCGGAGTCAATGAGCAGTTCTTC. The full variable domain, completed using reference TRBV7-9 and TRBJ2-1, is DTGVSQNPRHKITKRGQNVTFRCDPISEHNRLYWYRQTLGQGPEFLTYFQNEAQLEKSRLLSDRFSAERPKGSFSTLEIQRTEQGDSAMYLCASRLTSGVNEQFFGPGTRLTVL.

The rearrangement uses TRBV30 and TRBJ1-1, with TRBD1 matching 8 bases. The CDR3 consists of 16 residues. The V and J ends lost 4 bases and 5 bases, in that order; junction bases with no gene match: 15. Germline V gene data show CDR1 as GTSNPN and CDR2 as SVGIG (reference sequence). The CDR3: CAWNYYPGQGQTEAFF. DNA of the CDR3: TGTGCCTGGAATTACTACCCCGGACAGGGACAGACTGAAGCTTTCTTT.

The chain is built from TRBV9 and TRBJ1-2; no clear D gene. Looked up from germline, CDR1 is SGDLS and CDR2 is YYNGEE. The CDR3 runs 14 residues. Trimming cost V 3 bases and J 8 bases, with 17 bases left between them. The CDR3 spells CASSARPWGDGYTF. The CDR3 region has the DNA TGTGCCAGCAGCGCCCGGCCCTGGGGAGACGGCTACACCTTC.

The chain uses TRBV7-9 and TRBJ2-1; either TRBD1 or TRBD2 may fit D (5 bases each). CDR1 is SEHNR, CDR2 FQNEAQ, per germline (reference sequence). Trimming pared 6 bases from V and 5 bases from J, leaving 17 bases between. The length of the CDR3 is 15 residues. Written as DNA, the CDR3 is TGTGCCAGCAGTTTGTCGGGGACCTTTGACAATGAGCAGTTCTTC. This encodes CASSLSGTFDNEQFF.

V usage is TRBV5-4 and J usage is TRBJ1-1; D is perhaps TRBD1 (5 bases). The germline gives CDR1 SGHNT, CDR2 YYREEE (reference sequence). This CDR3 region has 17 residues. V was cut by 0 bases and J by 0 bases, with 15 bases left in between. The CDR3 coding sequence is TGTGCCAGCAGCTTGGGTGCTGACAGATACATGAACACTGAAGCTTTCTTT. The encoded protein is CASSLGADRYMNTEAFF.

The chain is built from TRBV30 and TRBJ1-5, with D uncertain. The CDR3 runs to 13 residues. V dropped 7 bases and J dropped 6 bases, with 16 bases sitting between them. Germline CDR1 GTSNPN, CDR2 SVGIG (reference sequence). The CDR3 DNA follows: TGTGCCTCTGGCGGGCAGTTGGCTCAGCCCCAGCATTTT. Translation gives CASGGQLAQPQHF.

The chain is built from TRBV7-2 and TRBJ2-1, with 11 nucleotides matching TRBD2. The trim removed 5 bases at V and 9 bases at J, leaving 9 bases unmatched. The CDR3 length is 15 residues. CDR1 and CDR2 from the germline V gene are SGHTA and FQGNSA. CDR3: CASSPLAGGFGEQFF. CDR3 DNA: TGTGCCAGCAGCCCTCTAGCGGGAGGTTTCGGTGAGCAGTTCTTC. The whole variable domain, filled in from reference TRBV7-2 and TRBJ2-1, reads GAGVSQSPSNKVTEKGKDVELRCDPISGHTALYWYRQSLGQGLEFLIYFQGNSAPDKSGLPSDRFSAERTGGSVSTLTIQRTQQEDSAVYLCASSPLAGGFGEQFFGPGTRLTVL.

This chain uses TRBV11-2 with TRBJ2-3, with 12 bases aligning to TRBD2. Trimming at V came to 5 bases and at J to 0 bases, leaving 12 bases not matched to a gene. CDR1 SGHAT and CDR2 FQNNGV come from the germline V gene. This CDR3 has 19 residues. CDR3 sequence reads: CASSHSTSGSRGSTDTQYF. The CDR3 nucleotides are TGTGCCAGCAGCCATTCGACTAGCGGGAGCCGGGGTAGCACAGATACGCAGTATTTT.

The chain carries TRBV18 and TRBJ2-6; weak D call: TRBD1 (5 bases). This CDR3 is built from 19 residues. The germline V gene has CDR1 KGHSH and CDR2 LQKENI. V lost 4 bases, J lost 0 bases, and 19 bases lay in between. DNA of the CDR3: TGTGCCAGCTCACAAACTCAGACAGACCCATTCTCTGGGGCCAACGTCCTGACTTTC. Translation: CASSQTQTDPFSGANVLTF. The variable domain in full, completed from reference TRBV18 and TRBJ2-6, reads NAGVMQNPRHLVRRRGQEARLRCSPMKGHSHVYWYRQLPEEGLKFMVYLQKENIIDESGMPKERFSAEFPKEGPSILRIQQVVRGDSAAYFCASSQTQTDPFSGANVLTFGAGSRLTVL.

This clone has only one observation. CDR3: CASSFSSSSYNEQFF. CDR3 bases: TGTGCCAGCAGCTTTAGCTCAAGCTCCTACAATGAGCAGTTCTTC. The chain recombines TRBV7-8 with TRBJ2-1, with unresolved D. The CDR3 is 15 residues long. V gave up 3 bases and J gave up 0 bases, with 9 bases separating them. CDR1 is SGHVS and CDR2 is FQNEAQ in the germline V gene.

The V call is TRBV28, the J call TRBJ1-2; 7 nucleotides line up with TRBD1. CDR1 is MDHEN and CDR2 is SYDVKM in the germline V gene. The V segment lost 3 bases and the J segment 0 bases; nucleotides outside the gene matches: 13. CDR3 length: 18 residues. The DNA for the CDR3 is TGTGCCAGCAGTTTTATGGGGACAGCTATTTCTTCTAACTATGGCTACACCTTC. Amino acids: CASSFMGTAISSNYGYTF.

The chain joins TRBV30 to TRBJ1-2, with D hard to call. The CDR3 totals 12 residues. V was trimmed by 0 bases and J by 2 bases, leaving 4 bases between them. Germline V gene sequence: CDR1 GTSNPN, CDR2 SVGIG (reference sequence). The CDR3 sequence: CAWSVSNYGYTF. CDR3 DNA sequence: TGTGCCTGGAGTGTCTCGAACTATGGCTACACCTTC.

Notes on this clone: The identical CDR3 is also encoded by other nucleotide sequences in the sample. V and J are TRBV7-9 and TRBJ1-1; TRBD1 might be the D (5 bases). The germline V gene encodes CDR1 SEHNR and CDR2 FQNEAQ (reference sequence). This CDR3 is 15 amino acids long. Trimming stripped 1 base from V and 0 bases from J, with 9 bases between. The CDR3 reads CASSLGAGLNTEAFF. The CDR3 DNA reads TGTGCCAGCAGCTTAGGGGCAGGGCTGAACACTGAAGCTTTCTTT.

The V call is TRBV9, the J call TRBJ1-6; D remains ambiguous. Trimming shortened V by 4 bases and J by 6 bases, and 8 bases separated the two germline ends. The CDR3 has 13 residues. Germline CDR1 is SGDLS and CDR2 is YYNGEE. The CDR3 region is CASSPRPNSPLHF. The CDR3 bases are TGTGCCAGCAGCCCTCGCCCTAATTCACCCCTCCACTTT. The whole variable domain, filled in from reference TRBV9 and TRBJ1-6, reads DSGVTQTPKHLITATGQRVTLRCSPRSGDLSVYWYQQSLDQGLQFLIQYYNGEERAKGNILERFSAQQFPDLHSELNLSSLELGDSALYFCASSPRPNSPLHFGNGTRLTVT.

The chain's CDR3 is CASSDGSLNEQYF. CDR3 DNA: TGTGCCAGCAGTGACGGGAGTCTTAACGAGCAGTACTTC. This chain uses TRBV2 with TRBJ2-7, with D perhaps matching TRBD2 (6 bases). V shed 3 bases and J shed 5 bases, with 11 bases lying between them. Germline V lookup: CDR1 SNHLY, CDR2 FYNNEI. This CDR3 contains 13 residues.

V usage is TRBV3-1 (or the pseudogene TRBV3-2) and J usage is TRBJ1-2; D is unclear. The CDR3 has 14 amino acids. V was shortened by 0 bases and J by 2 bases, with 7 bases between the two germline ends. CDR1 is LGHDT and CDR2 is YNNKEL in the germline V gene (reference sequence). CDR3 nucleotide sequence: TGTGCCAGCAGCCAAGATCGCAGAAACTATGGCTACACCTTC. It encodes CASSQDRRNYGYTF.

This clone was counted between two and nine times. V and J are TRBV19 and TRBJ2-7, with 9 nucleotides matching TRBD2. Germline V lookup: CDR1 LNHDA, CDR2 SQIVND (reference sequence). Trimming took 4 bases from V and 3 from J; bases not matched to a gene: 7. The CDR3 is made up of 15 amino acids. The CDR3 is CASSTGLASLYEQYF. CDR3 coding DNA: TGTGCCAGTAGTACCGGACTAGCGTCCCTCTACGAGCAGTACTTC. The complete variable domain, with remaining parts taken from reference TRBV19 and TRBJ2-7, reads DGGITQSPKYLFRKEGQNVTLSCEQNLNHDAMYWYRQDPGQGLRLIYYSQIVNDFQKGDIAEGYSVSREKKESFPLTVTSAQKNPTAFYLCASSTGLASLYEQYFGPGTRLTVT.

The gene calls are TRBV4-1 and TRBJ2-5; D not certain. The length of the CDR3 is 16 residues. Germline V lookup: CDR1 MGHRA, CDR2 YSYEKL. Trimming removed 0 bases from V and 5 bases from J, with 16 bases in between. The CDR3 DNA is TGCGCCAGCAGCCAAGAGACTTTGGGTCCGTGGGAGACCCAGTACTTC. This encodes CASSQETLGPWETQYF.

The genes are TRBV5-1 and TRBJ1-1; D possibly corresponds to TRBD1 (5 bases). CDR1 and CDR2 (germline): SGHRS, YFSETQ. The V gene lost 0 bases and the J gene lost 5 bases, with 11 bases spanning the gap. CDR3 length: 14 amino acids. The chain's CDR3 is CASSLGGGGTEAFF. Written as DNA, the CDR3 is TGCGCCAGCAGCTTGGGGGGCGGGGGAACTGAAGCTTTCTTT.